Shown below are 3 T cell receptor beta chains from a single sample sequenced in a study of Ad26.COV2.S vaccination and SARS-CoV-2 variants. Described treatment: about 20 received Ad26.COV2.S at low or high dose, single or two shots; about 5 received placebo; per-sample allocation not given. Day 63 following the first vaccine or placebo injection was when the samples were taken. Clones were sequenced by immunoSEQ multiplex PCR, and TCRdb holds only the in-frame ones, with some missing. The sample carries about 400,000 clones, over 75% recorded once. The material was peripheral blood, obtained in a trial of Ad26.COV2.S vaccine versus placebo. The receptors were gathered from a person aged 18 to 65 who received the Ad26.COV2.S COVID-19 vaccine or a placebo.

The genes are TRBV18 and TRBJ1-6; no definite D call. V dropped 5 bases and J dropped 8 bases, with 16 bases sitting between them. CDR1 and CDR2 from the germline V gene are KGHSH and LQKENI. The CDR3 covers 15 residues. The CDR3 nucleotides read TGTGCCAGCTCAGTGAGGAGAGGAGGAGATTCACCCCTCCACTTT. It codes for CASSVRRGGDSPLHF. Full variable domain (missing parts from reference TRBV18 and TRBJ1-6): NAGVMQNPRHLVRRRGQEARLRCSPMKGHSHVYWYRQLPEEGLKFMVYLQKENIIDESGMPKERFSAEFPKEGPSILRIQQVVRGDSAAYFCASSVRRGGDSPLHFGNGTRLTVT.

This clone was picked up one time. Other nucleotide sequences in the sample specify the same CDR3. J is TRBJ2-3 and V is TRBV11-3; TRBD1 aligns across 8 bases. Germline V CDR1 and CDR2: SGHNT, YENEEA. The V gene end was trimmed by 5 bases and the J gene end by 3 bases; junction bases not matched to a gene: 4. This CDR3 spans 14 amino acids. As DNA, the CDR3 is TGTGCCAGCAGCCCCGGACAGGGAACAGATACGCAGTATTTT. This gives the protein CASSPGQGTDTQYF.

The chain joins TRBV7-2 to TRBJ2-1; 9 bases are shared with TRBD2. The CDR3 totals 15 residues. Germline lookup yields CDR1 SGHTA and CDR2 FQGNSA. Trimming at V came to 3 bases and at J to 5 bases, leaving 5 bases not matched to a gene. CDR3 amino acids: CASSLDSGGNNEQFF. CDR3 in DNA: TGTGCCAGCAGCTTGGATAGCGGGGGTAACAATGAGCAGTTCTTC.